The 9 T cell receptor beta chains presented below share a single source sample, sequenced in a study of human T cells and chemical hapten exposure. TCRdb re-called the 5' RACE reads through MiXCR, storing one row per CDR3 protein. The table lists 100,000 to 120,000 distinct CDR3 sequences, roughly a fifth of them singletons. Someone pulled total RNA out of unfractionated whole blood. These receptors all stem from a human donor in good health.

This chain joins TRBV3-1 and TRBJ1-1, with D tentatively TRBD1 (5 bases). V was trimmed by 1 base and J by 5 bases, leaving 11 bases between them. CDR1 and CDR2 from the germline V gene are LGHDT and YNNKEL (reference sequence). The CDR3 is 14 amino acids. CDR3 DNA: TGTGCCAGCAGCCAAGTGGCAGGGACGACTGAAGCTTTCTTT. Residues: CASSQVAGTTEAFF.

This chain uses TRBV5-4 with TRBJ2-1; 7 nucleotides agree with TRBD2. This CDR3 has 16 amino acids. The ends lost 0 bases at V and 0 bases at J; junction bases unmatched: 3. Per the germline V gene, CDR1 is SGHNT and CDR2 is YYREEE (reference sequence). The CDR3 sequence: CASSLASGSSYNEQFF. The DNA of the CDR3 is TGTGCCAGCAGCTTGGCTAGCGGCAGCTCCTACAATGAGCAGTTCTTC.

This clonotype was seen a handful of times. The V and J genes are TRBV4-1 and TRBJ2-3; no definite D call. This CDR3 contains 12 residues. The germline V gene has CDR1 MGHRA and CDR2 YSYEKL. The ends were cut back, 0 bases at V and 5 bases at J, with 3 bases in the middle. The CDR3 region has the DNA TGCGCCAGCAGCCAAGAGGGAGATACGCAGTATTTT. It specifies CASSQEGDTQYF.

This clonotype was counted a few times. This sequence joins TRBV28 and TRBJ1-2, with a weak D call TRBD1 (6 bases). Trimming removed 3 bases from V and 6 bases from J, with 11 bases in between. CDR1 and CDR2 (germline): MDHEN, SYDVKM. CDR3 length: 13 residues. The CDR3 spells CASSFPPGDGYTF. Written as DNA, the CDR3 is TGTGCCAGCAGTTTCCCCCCAGGGGATGGCTACACCTTC.

V gene TRBV4-1 combines with J gene TRBJ2-2, with D maybe TRBD1 (5 bases). With 1 base removed from V and 4 bases from J, the gap between germline ends came to 19 bases. The germline V gene encodes CDR1 MGHRA and CDR2 YSYEKL. The CDR3 length is 18 residues. CDR3 sequence (DNA): TGCGCCAGCAGCCAAGCCCTGAGGAAGGGGTATGCCACCGGGGAGCTGTTTTTT. As protein: CASSQALRKGYATGELFF.

A remark on this clonotype: An end of the junction differs from the germline gene, which may be a read error. This chain uses TRBV20-1 with TRBJ1-2; D possibly corresponds to TRBD1 (5 bases). CDR3 length: 14 amino acids. CDR1 and CDR2 from the germline V gene are DFQATT and SNEGSKA (reference sequence). The CDR3 DNA sequence: TGCAGTGCTTTAAACAGGCTCACTAACTATGGCGACACCTTC. Its translation is CSALNRLTNYGDTF.

The CDR3 here is CASSSEGGGYNEQFF. CDR3 bases: TGCGCCAGCAGCTCCGAAGGAGGCGGTTACAATGAGCAGTTCTTC. The V and J genes are TRBV5-1 and TRBJ2-1; a possible D gene is TRBD2 (5 bases). Looked up from germline, CDR1 is SGHRS and CDR2 is YFSETQ. The CDR3 loop spans 15 amino acids. V lost 3 bases and J lost 4, with 14 bases in between.

A few counts support this clonotype. The chain is built from TRBV3-1 and TRBJ1-1; D not certain. The germline V gene has CDR1 LGHDT and CDR2 YNNKEL (reference sequence). The ends were cut back, 2 bases at V and 5 bases at J, with 9 bases in the middle. The CDR3 length is 13 residues. CDR3 in amino acids: CASSQFGETEAFF. The CDR3 DNA reads as TGTGCCAGCAGCCAATTCGGGGAGACTGAAGCTTTCTTT.

This chain links TRBV11-2 with TRBJ2-3; D gene unclear. The CDR3 totals 15 residues. Germline values: CDR1 SGHAT, CDR2 FQNNGV. V was clipped by 6 bases and J by 3 bases, with 16 bases between them. The CDR3 loop is CASSSDLSRTDTQYF. The CDR3 DNA reads TGTGCCAGCAGTTCAGATCTCTCGAGGACAGATACGCAGTATTTT.